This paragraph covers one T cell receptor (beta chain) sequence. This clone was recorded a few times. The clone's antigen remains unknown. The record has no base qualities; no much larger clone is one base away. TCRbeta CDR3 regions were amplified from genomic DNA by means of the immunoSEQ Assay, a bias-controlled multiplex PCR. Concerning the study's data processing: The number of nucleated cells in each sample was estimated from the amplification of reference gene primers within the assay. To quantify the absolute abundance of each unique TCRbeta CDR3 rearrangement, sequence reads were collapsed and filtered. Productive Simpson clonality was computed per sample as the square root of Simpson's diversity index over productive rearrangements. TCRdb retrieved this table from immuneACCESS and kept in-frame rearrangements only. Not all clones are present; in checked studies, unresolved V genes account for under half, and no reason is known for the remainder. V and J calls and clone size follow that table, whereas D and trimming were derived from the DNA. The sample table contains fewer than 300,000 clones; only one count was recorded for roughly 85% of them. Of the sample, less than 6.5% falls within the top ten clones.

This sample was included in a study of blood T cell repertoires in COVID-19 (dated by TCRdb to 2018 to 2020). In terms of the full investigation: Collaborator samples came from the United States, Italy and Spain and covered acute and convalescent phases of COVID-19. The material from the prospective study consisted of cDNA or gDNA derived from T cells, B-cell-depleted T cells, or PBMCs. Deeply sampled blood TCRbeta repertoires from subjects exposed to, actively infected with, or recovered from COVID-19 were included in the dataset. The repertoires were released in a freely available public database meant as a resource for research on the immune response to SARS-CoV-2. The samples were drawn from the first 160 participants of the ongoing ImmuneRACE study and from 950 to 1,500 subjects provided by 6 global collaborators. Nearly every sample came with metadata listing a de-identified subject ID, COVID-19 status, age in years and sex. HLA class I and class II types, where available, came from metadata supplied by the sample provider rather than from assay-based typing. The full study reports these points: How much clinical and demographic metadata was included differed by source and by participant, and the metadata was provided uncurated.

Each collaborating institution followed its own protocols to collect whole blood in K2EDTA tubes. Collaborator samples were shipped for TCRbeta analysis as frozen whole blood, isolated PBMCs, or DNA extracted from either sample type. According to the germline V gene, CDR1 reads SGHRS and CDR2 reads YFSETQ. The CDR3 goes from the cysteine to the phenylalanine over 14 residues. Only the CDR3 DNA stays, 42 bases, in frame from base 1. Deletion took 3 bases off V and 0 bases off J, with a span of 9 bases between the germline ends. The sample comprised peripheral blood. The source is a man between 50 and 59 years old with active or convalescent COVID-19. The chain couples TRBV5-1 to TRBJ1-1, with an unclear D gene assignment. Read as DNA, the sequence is TGCGCCAGCAGCTCGAGAAGCATGAACACTGAAGCTTTCTTT. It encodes CASSSRSMNTEAFF.